This T cell receptor beta chain was retrieved from a study of T cell responses to AZD1222 COVID-19 vaccine. Study in general: Second-dose intervals of approximately 4 or approximately 12 weeks were pooled.

This clone has just a few counts. Its cognate antigen is unknown. Trimming removed 6 bases at V and 8 bases at J, with 10 bases between. Per germline, CDR1 KGHSH and CDR2 LQKENI. The CDR3 has 11 residues. Only in-frame clones appear in the TCRdb table, and some are missing; sequencing was by immunoSEQ multiplex PCR. The sample lists 95,000 to 150,000 clones, roughly 90% occurring once. Study results and caveats: Most donors were white British, females outnumbered males, and clonal diversity was possibly underestimated. Baseline seropositivity characterized only a handful of AZD1222 recipients. Across the whole spike, CD4 TCRs peaked at regions 160-218 and 743-854.

The sequencing used peripheral blood, collected on day 0 of AZD1222 vaccination. The receptor comes from an adult in good health. This chain joins TRBV18 and TRBJ1-2, with unresolved D. CDR3 DNA: TGTGCCAGCTCTACCCGAGGCGGCTACACCTTC. Its translation: CASSTRGGYTF.